This T cell receptor (beta chain) emerged from a study of cytomegalovirus exposure and HLA in healthy donors. Notes on the study in general: Usually a TCR sequence was rare, but some public TCRs were found in many donors.

The donors formed part of the approximately 130-subject validation cohort, distinct from the roughly 660-subject first cohort. Turning to this clone: Its matching antigen is unknown.

Some clones are missing from TCRdb's copy, which holds only in-frame ones; the method was immunoSEQ multiplex PCR. In the table there are more than 60,000 clones, approximately 96% of which are singletons. This CDR3 is built from 18 residues. V dropped 1 base and J dropped 0; count of bases not matched to a gene: 11. Looked up from germline, CDR1 is MNHEY and CDR2 is SMNVEV (reference sequence). Specimen: PBMCs. This clonotype was sampled from a woman aged 18 to 35 in good health and CMV-seropositive. This chain uses TRBV27 with TRBJ1-2, with TRBD1 matching over 7 bases. The CDR3 bases are TGTGCCAGCAGTTTATTTGGCCAGGGGGTGACCTCTAACTATGGCTACACCTTC. Its protein is CASSLFGQGVTSNYGYTF.